This T cell receptor (beta chain) derives from a study of blood T cell repertoires in COVID-19. Study-wide context: From the United States, Italy and Spain came samples of acute and convalescent COVID-19. From T cells, B-cell-depleted T cells, or PBMCs came the material, which was cDNA or gDNA.

As originally analysed: Estimation of nucleated cell counts was performed using reference gene primer amplification. The table came from immunoSEQ multiplex PCR; TCRdb's copy has only in-frame clones and leaves some out. Clone size and the V and J calls come from that table; the DNA yielded D and trimming. The sample yields under 200,000 clones, approximately 86% seen once. The V end was cut by 5 bases, the J end by 1 base, with 9 bases between. This CDR3 has 13 residues. Germline V CDR1 and CDR2: SGHKS, YYEKEE (reference sequence). The gene calls are TRBV5-5 and TRBJ1-1; D remains unclear. The sequenced sample consisted of peripheral blood. This TCR was recovered from a man aged 55-75 years with acute or convalescent COVID-19. The CDR3 here is CASSNGANTEAFF. The CDR3 nucleotides read TGTGCCAGCAGTAATGGAGCGAACACTGAAGCTTTCTTT.